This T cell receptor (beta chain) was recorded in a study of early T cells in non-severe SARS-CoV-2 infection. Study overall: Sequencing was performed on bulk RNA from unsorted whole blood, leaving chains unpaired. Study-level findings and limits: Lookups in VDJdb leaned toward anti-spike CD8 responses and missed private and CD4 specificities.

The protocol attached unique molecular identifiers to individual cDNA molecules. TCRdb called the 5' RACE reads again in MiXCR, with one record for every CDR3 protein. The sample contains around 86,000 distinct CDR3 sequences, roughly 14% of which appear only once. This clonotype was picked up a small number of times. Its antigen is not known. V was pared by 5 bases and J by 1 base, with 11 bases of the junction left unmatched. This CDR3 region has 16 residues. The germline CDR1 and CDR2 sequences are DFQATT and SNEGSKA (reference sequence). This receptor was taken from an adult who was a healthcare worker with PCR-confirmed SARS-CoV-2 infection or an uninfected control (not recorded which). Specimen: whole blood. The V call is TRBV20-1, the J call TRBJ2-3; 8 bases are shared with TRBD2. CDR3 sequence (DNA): TGCAGTGCTGGCGAGAGGTCACTAGCGGGCACAGATACGCAGTATTTT. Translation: CSAGERSLAGTDTQYF.